The 9 T cell receptor beta chains given below trace back to one sample, sequenced in a study of cytomegalovirus exposure and HLA in healthy donors. Repertoires were generated with immunoSEQ multiplex PCR, while TCRdb's copy carries only in-frame clones and drops some. The sample includes over 150,000 clones, around 88% seen only once; the top ten take 2% to 2.5%. Sequencing was performed on PBMCs. These receptors were taken from a woman aged 18 to 35 in good health and CMV-seronegative.

The rearrangement links TRBV6-5 to TRBJ1-2; weak D call: TRBD1 (5 bases). V was shortened by 9 bases and J by 6 bases, with 17 bases between the two germline ends. From germline, CDR1 is MNHEY and CDR2 SVGAGI. The CDR3 totals 13 residues. In nucleotides, the CDR3 is TGTGCCAGTAGACAGCCCCCCGTTAATGGCTACACCTTC. Protein: CASRQPPVNGYTF.

The V gene is TRBV4-3, the J gene TRBJ1-2; weak D call: TRBD1 (5 bases). The CDR3 sequence is 15 residues long. Germline V gene data show CDR1 as LGHNA and CDR2 as YSLEER. V lost 4 bases to trimming and J lost 9 bases, with 21 bases between them. The CDR3 sequence: CASSPGTRGTHSYTF. Here the CDR3 DNA reads TGCGCCAGCAGCCCCGGAACCCGGGGGACCCATAGCTACACCTTC.

V is TRBV2 and J is TRBJ2-2; tentatively, D is TRBD1 (5 bases). Germline-derived CDR1 and CDR2 are SNHLY and FYNNEI. This CDR3 contains 16 residues. V lost 7 bases and J lost 2, with 17 bases in between. CDR3 loop: CASTQMTVSNTGELFF. For the CDR3, the DNA is TGTGCCAGCACCCAAATGACAGTATCCAACACCGGGGAGCTGTTTTTT. Variable domain in full (rest from reference TRBV2 and TRBJ2-2): EPEVTQTPSHQVTQMGQEVILRCVPISNHLYFYWYRQILGQKVEFLVSFYNNEISEKSEIFDDQFSVERPDGSNFTLKIRSTKLEDSAMYFCASTQMTVSNTGELFFGEGSRLTVL.

This clone has just one count. Here the CDR3 reads CASSPGTAAAQYF. In DNA form, the CDR3 reads TGTGCCAGCAGCCCAGGGACAGCGGCGGCCCAGTACTTC. The chain employs TRBV13 and TRBJ2-5; 7 bases map to TRBD1. The V gene's germline CDR1 is PRHDT and CDR2 FYEKMQ (reference sequence). V shed 5 bases and J 9 bases; nucleotides not matched to a gene: 9. CDR3 length: 13 residues.

The V gene is TRBV27, the J gene TRBJ1-5, with TRBD1 matching over 7 bases. Germline values: CDR1 MNHEY, CDR2 SMNVEV (reference sequence). This CDR3 contains 15 residues. The junction had 4 bases not matched to a gene; V was cut back by 3 bases and J by 2 bases. The CDR3 sequence is CASSLTTGGNQPQHF. The CDR3 DNA reads TGTGCCAGCAGTTTGACCACAGGGGGCAATCAGCCCCAGCATTTT.

The rearrangement links TRBV19 to TRBJ2-3, with D perhaps matching TRBD1 (6 bases). Germline V lookup: CDR1 LNHDA, CDR2 SQIVND (reference sequence). V was pared by 3 bases and J by 6 bases, with 13 bases between. This CDR3 is 14 amino acids long. CDR3: CASSMGQGMDTQYF. The CDR3 DNA reads TGTGCCAGTAGTATGGGGCAGGGGATGGATACGCAGTATTTT.

The rearrangement links TRBV18 to TRBJ1-4, with 10 bases matching TRBD1. Looked up from germline, CDR1 is KGHSH and CDR2 is LQKENI. CDR3 length: 16 residues. V lost 3 bases, J lost 8 bases, and 9 bases stayed unmatched. The CDR3 sequence is CASSPPNRDRGEKLFF. The CDR3 DNA reads TGTGCCAGCTCACCGCCCAACCGGGACAGGGGCGAAAAACTGTTTTTT.

V gene TRBV27 combines with J gene TRBJ1-1, with D unclear. This CDR3 is 15 amino acids long. V dropped 8 bases and J dropped 3 bases, with 19 bases sitting between them. Germline assignment: CDR1 MNHEY and CDR2 SMNVEV (reference sequence). The CDR3 DNA follows: TGTGCCAGCGGAGCTTATCGGGCGCGGGACACTGAAGCTTTCTTT. This encodes CASGAYRARDTEAFF.

The rearrangement joins TRBV9 to TRBJ2-3; 8 bases line up with TRBD1. This CDR3 is 15 amino acids long. CDR1 and CDR2 (germline): SGDLS, YYNGEE. V shed 3 bases, J shed 2 bases, and the junction held 5 bases outside the gene matches. CDR3 DNA: TGTGCCAGCAGCGGGACAGGGTTTTACACAGATACGCAGTATTTT. This translates into CASSGTGFYTDTQYF.